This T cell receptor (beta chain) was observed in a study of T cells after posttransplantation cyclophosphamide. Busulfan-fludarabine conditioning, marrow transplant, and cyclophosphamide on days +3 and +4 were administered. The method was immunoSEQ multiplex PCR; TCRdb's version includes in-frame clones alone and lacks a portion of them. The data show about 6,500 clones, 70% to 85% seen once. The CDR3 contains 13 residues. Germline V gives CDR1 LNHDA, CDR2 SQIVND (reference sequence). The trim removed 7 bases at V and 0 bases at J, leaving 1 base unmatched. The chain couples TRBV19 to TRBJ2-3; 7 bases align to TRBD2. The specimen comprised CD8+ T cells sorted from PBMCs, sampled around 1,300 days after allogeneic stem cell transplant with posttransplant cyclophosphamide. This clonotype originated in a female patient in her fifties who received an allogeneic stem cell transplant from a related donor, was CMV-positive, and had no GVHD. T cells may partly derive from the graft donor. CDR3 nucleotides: TGTGCCAGTATTAGCGGGAGCACAGATACGCAGTATTTT. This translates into CASISGSTDTQYF.